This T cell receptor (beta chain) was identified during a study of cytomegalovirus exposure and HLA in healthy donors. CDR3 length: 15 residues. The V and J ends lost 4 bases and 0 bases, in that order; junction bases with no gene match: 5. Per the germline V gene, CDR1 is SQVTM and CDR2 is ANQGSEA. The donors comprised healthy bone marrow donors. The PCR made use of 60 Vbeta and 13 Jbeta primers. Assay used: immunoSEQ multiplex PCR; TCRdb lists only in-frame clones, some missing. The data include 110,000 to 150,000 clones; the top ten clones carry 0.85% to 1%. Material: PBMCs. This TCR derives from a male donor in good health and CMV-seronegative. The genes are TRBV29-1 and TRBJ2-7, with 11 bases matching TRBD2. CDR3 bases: TGCAGCGTTGCCTCCACTAGCGGGAGCTCCTACGAGCAGTACTTC. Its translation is CSVASTSGSSYEQYF.